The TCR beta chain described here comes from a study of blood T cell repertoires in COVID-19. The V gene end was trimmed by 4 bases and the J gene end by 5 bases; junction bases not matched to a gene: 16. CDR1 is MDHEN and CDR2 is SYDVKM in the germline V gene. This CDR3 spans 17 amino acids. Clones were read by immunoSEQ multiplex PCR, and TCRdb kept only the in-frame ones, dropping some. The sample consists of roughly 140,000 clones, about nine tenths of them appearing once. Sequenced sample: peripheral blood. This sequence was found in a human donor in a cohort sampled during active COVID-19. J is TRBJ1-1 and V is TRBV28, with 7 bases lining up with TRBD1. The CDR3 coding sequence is TGTGCCAGCAGTTCCGCTTCAAAAACAGGGGTTAGTACTGAAGCTTTCTTT. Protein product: CASSSASKTGVSTEAFF.